This record covers a single T cell receptor beta chain. The specificity of this receptor is unknown. Base qualities are missing; no much larger clone stands one base away. TCRbeta CDR3 regions were amplified from genomic DNA using the immunoSEQ Assay, a bias-controlled multiplex PCR. Processing in the source paper ran as follows. The number of nucleated cells in each sample was estimated from the amplification of reference gene primers within the assay. To quantify the absolute abundance of each unique TCRbeta CDR3 rearrangement, sequence reads were collapsed and filtered. Productive Simpson clonality was computed per sample as the square root of Simpson's diversity index over productive rearrangements. Entries here come from immuneACCESS through TCRdb and include only in-frame sequences with V and J called. Some clones fail to appear in such tables; in the studies checked, an unresolved V gene covers under half of the shortfall, and the cause of the remainder is unknown. V and J calls and clone size are those listed in that table; D and trimming were worked out from the DNA. The sample profile shows about 300,000 clones; around 88% of them were found once. The top ten hold 1.5% to 2% of the sample.

This entry belongs to a study of blood T cell repertoires in COVID-19 (dated by TCRdb to the early 2020s). Background for the entire study: Collaborator samples came from the United States, Italy and Spain and covered acute and convalescent phases of COVID-19. The repertoires were released in a freely available public database intended as a resource for research on the immune response to SARS-CoV-2. Deeply sampled blood TCRbeta repertoires from subjects exposed to, actively infected with, or recovered from COVID-19 were included in the dataset. The samples were drawn from two sources: the first 160 participants of the ongoing ImmuneRACE study, and 950 to 1,500 subjects contributed by 6 global collaborators. HLA class I and class II types, where available, came from metadata supplied by the sample provider rather than from assay-based typing. Nearly every sample came with metadata listing a de-identified subject ID, COVID-19 status, age in years and sex. The material from the prospective study consisted of cDNA or gDNA derived from T cells, B-cell-depleted T cells, or PBMCs.

Collaborating institutions collected whole blood in K2EDTA tubes following their own protocols. Collaborator samples were shipped for TCRbeta analysis as frozen whole blood, isolated PBMCs, or DNA extracted from either sample type. V is trimmed back by 5 bases and J by 3 bases, and the junction contains 6 bases that no gene match accounts for. Based on the germline V gene, the CDR1 and CDR2 sequences are SGHTA and FQGTGA. The CDR3 sequence holds 14 residues, the cysteine and phenylalanine included. CDR3 DNA is the only sequence kept; it has 42 bases, read in frame from the first base. What the study reported, not specific to this receptor: How much clinical and demographic metadata was included differed by source and by participant, and the metadata was provided uncurated.

The chain is assembled from TRBV7-3 and TRBJ1-2; 7 central nucleotides agree with TRBD1. This clonotype originated in a woman aged 50 to 60 with acute or convalescent COVID-19. The sequencing input was peripheral blood. The bases are TGTGCCAGCAGCCGCCACCAGGGGGACTATGGCTACACCTTC. Its protein is CASSRHQGDYGYTF.